These 20 T cell receptor beta chains came from one sample sequenced in a study of glioma-infiltrating T cells. Amplification of TCR alpha and beta CDR3 regions from RNA used iRepertoire nested multiplex PCR. TCRdb fed the multiplex PCR reads into MiXCR, producing one record per CDR3 protein. The data contain some 120,000 distinct CDR3 sequences, less than 30% of them singletons. Sequenced material: glioma tissue, nonneoplastic brain tissue, or PBMCs (not recorded which). The receptor source for this set is a human donor with low-grade glioma or glioblastoma, undergoing nonglioma brain surgery, or in good health (not recorded which).

This clonotype was counted at least ten times. The chain couples TRBV27 to TRBJ1-2, with 10 nucleotides matching TRBD1. The CDR3 totals 18 residues. V shed 4 bases, J shed 7 bases, and the junction held 18 bases outside the gene matches. The germline gives CDR1 MNHEY, CDR2 SMNVEV (reference sequence). CDR3 in amino acids: CASSSPRDRGHLVCGYTF. Written as DNA, the CDR3 is TGTGCCAGCAGTTCCCCTCGGGACAGGGGTCACCTGGTTTGTGGCTACACCTTC.

This clonotype was observed a few times. Compared with germline, one end of the junction differs, possibly owing to a read error. This chain uses TRBV10-3 with TRBJ2-7; D is perhaps TRBD2 (6 bases). The CDR3 sequence is 10 residues long. Germline V gives CDR1 ENHRY, CDR2 SYGVKD. CDR3 nucleotides: TGTGCCATCAGGGAGCCGGGACTCAAATTC. It yields the protein CAIREPGLKF.

This clonotype was seen at least ten times. The chain is built from TRBV4-1 and TRBJ1-2; 8 bases are shared with TRBD1. Germline loops: CDR1 MGHRA, CDR2 YSYEKL. The CDR3 length is 15 residues. Germline trimming cut 5 bases from V and 9 bases from J; bases unmatched to any gene: 14. CDR3 protein: CASSSPTGGVFRYTF. The CDR3, as DNA: TGCGCCAGCAGCTCACCCACAGGGGGAGTTTTTCGCTACACCTTC.

This clonotype was observed a handful of times. This chain uses TRBV10-3 with TRBJ1-1; D gene ambiguous. Deletions cut 4 bases from V and 2 bases from J, with 11 bases between. The CDR3 is 14 residues long. CDR1 is ENHRY and CDR2 is SYGVKD in the germline V gene. The CDR3 coding sequence is TGTGCCATCAGTGCAGAAGGATATAACACTGAAGCTTTCTTT. This gives the protein CAISAEGYNTEAFF.

This clonotype was detected a few times. Germline and junction disagree at one end, which may indicate a read error. The rearrangement joins TRBV20-1 to TRBJ2-7, with a tentative D call TRBD2 (5 bases). CDR1 and CDR2 from the germline V gene are DFQATT and SNEGSKA (reference sequence). CDR3 size: 13 residues. The CDR3 DNA is TGCCGCGGGCTGCCGCGGGCCTCCTCCGCGCCGTCCTTC. It encodes CRGLPRASSAPSF.

This clonotype showed up just a few times. A much larger clonotype is one base distant, so this may be a read error. This sequence joins TRBV6-6 and TRBJ2-7; 9 nucleotides align to TRBD1. Germline loops: CDR1 MNHNY, CDR2 SVGAGI (reference sequence). The V segment lost 2 bases and the J segment 4 bases; nucleotides outside the gene matches: 9. The CDR3 is made up of 16 amino acids. This CDR3 reads CASSYPGTGPWYEQYF. In DNA form, the CDR3 reads TGTGCCAGCAGTTACCCCGGGACAGGGCCGTGGTACGAGCAGTACTTC.

V and J are TRBV29-1 and TRBJ2-1, with TRBD2 identical over 10 bases. The CDR3 consists of 15 residues. Looked up from germline, CDR1 is SQVTM and CDR2 is ANQGSEA. In DNA form, the CDR3 reads TGCAGTCACCCAGCGGGAGGGAGCTCATACAATGAGCAGTTCTTC. It encodes CSHPAGGSSYNEQFF.

This clonotype has just a few counts. The CDR3 DNA is TGTGCCAGCAGCGGGGGACAGAGCATGAACACTGAAGCTTTCTTT. It translates to CASSGGQSMNTEAFF. The chain couples TRBV5-4 to TRBJ1-1; 7 bases align to TRBD1. With 4 bases clipped from V and 0 bases from J, the junction kept 6 bases outside the gene matches. The germline V gene encodes CDR1 SGHNT and CDR2 YYREEE (reference sequence). The CDR3 totals 15 residues.

The chain employs TRBV20-1 and TRBJ2-7; 8 bases map to TRBD2. The V segment lost 6 bases and the J segment 3 bases; nucleotides outside the gene matches: 7. The CDR3 extends over 13 amino acids. Germline assignment: CDR1 DFQATT and CDR2 SNEGSKA (reference sequence). The CDR3 region is CSAPGLGHYEQYF. DNA for the CDR3: TGCAGTGCCCCGGGACTAGGACACTACGAGCAGTACTTC.

Concerning this clonotype: This may be a read error, as it is one base from a much larger clone. V and J are TRBV18 and TRBJ2-1; D is possibly TRBD1 or TRBD2 (5 bases each). Germline CDR1 reads KGHSH; CDR2 reads LQKENI. Trimming left V 4 bases short and J 1 base short, with 14 bases between. This CDR3 is built from 16 residues. The CDR3 here is CASSQPGLGSYNEQFF. DNA for the CDR3: TGTGCCAGCTCACAACCGGGGCTAGGATCCTACAATGAGCAGTTCTTC.

This clonotype was observed at least ten times. V gene TRBV6-1 combines with J gene TRBJ1-1; 9 bases map to TRBD1. V lost 6 bases, J lost 5 bases, and 4 bases stayed unmatched. Germline V gene data show CDR1 as MNHNS and CDR2 as SASEGT. The CDR3 consists of 13 residues. The CDR3 DNA follows: TGTGCCAGCAGGATACAGGGGGCGACTGAAGCTTTCTTT. This translates into CASRIQGATEAFF.

This clonotype was seen only a few times. This rearrangement joins TRBV6-4 to TRBJ1-1; 7 bases line up with TRBD1. CDR3 size: 14 residues. Germline V gives CDR1 MRHNA, CDR2 SNTAGT. Trimming cost V 5 bases and J 1 base; bases outside gene matches: 4. CDR3 in DNA: TGTGCCAGCAGTCCCGGGACAGCGAACACTGAAGCTTTCTTT. As protein: CASSPGTANTEAFF.

In this sample, this clonotype turned up many times. J is TRBJ2-7 and V is TRBV15; D is tentatively TRBD1 or TRBD2 (5 bases each). Germline-derived CDR1 and CDR2 are LNHNV and YYDKDF (reference sequence). This CDR3 has 14 residues. V was cut by 5 bases and J by 7 bases, with 18 bases left in between. CDR3 nucleotides: TGTGCCACCAGCGCCCGACGACAGACGGGGGAGCAGTACTTC. It yields the protein CATSARRQTGEQYF.

Details on this clonotype: A read error may explain this, as a much larger clone is one base away. The chain is built from TRBV7-2 and TRBJ1-3; tentative D call: TRBD1 (5 bases). The CDR3 loop spans 15 amino acids. Germline V gives CDR1 SGHTA, CDR2 FQGNSA. CDR3: CASSLGRASGKTIYF. For the CDR3, the DNA is TGTGCCAGCAGCTTGGGCAGGGCCTCCGGAAAAACCATATATTTT.

This clonotype showed up many times. The CDR3 protein is CASSQGYQETQYF. CDR3 bases: TGTGCCAGCAGCCAAGGGTACCAAGAGACCCAGTACTTC. This chain connects TRBV3-1 to TRBJ2-5; no clear D. CDR3 size: 13 residues. Germline assignment: CDR1 LGHDT and CDR2 YNNKEL (reference sequence). The V end lost 1 base, the J end lost 0 bases, and 3 bases lay between the germline ends.

This clonotype occurred a few times. The genes are TRBV9 and TRBJ2-3; D unresolved. The germline V gene encodes CDR1 SGDLS and CDR2 YYNGEE. V lost 2 bases, J lost 2 bases, and 9 bases lay in between. The CDR3 spans 14 residues. Written as DNA, the CDR3 is TGTGCCAGCAGCGTCGGCGGATTCACAGATACGCAGTATTTT. Residues: CASSVGGFTDTQYF.

This clonotype was found many times. The J gene is TRBJ2-3, the V gene TRBV19, with unresolved D. The V gene's germline CDR1 is LNHDA and CDR2 SQIVND (reference sequence). This CDR3 comprises 12 residues. Trimming removed 5 bases at V and 4 bases at J, with 7 bases between. CDR3 nucleotide sequence: TGTGCCAGTAGTCGGAGCCCAGATACGCAGTATTTT. This translates into CASSRSPDTQYF.

This clonotype was observed at least ten times. V usage is TRBV20-1 and J usage is TRBJ1-1, with a possible D match to TRBD1 (5 bases). The germline gives CDR1 DFQATT, CDR2 SNEGSKA (reference sequence). Trimming took off 4 bases at V and 4 bases at J, with 10 bases between the two ends. This CDR3 has 12 residues. This CDR3 reads CSAKQALTEAFF. CDR3 DNA: TGCAGTGCTAAACAGGCCCTCACTGAAGCTTTCTTT.

Many counts were recorded for this clonotype. The chain recombines TRBV4-3 with TRBJ2-1, with 11 bases aligning to TRBD2. Trimming at V came to 0 bases and at J to 10 bases, leaving 8 bases not matched to a gene. The CDR3 runs to 16 residues. The germline V gene has CDR1 LGHNA and CDR2 YSLEER. The CDR3, as DNA: TGCGCCAGCAGCCAAGAACGAACTAGCGGGAGCGGGGAGCAGTTCTTC. This encodes CASSQERTSGSGEQFF.

A note on this clonotype: This may arise from a read error, as a much more abundant clone is one base away. The J gene is TRBJ2-3, the V gene TRBV7-2; maybe TRBD2 (6 bases). The V and J ends lost 1 base and 2 bases respectively, with 10 bases between them. The CDR3 runs to 15 residues. CDR1 and CDR2 from the germline V gene are SGHTA and FQGNSA. As DNA, the CDR3 is TGTGCCAGCAGCTTAGGTGCGGGATACACAGATACGCAGTATTTT. Translation gives CASSLGAGYTDTQYF.